This note documents a single T cell receptor (beta chain) sequence. A far larger clone lies a single base away; this is likely a read error. Looked up from germline, CDR1 is LNHDA and CDR2 is SQIVND (reference sequence). The CDR3 spans 13 residues. Trimming took 2 bases from V and 10 from J, leaving 12 bases between them. TRAV- and TRBV-specific primers were used for first-strand cDNA, which covered alpha and beta chains. Using a constant-region primer together with a V-primer adapter, TCRs were subjected to about 20 PCR cycles of amplification. TCRdb re-derived calls from the reads in MiXCR, one entry per CDR3 protein. The sample yields 60,000 to 90,000 distinct CDR3 sequences, roughly 30% seen once. Time point reported: before trial treatment. The donors' regimen was nivolumab, ipilimumab, aspirin, low-dose cyclophosphamide and low-dose radiotherapy. This sample is part of a study of low-dose radiotherapy and immunotherapy resistance in tumors. Study at large: Participants in Cohort 1 were administered 0.5 Gy per fraction at 2-week intervals, to a cumulative dose of 6.5 Gy. On an every-two-weeks schedule, patients received intravenous nivolumab 240 mg, along with ipilimumab 1 mg/kg every six weeks.

The sample here was PBMCs, taken before treatment. The sequence was collected from a female donor with ovarian cancer. The chain joins TRBV19 to TRBJ2-1; D is undetermined. The CDR3: CASSIRSQYEQFF. As DNA, the CDR3 is TGTGCCAGTAGTATAAGGTCCCAATACGAGCAGTTCTTC.